This section outlines one T cell receptor (beta chain) sequence together with its context. Germline is not matched at one junction end, which may reflect a read error. TCRdb re-derived calls from the reads in MiXCR, one entry per CDR3 protein. The table includes over 250,000 distinct CDR3 sequences, about 26% detected once. The CDR3 loop spans 16 amino acids. The germline gives CDR1 SGHDN, CDR2 FVKESK. The source of the sample is a study of T cell repertoires in cytomegalovirus infection. The TCR comes from a human donor in good health (CMV status not recorded). Some clones in this sample may be carry-over from other donors' samples. Material: PBMCs. The chain has TRBV14 and TRBJ2-7; 11 bases align to TRBD2. CDR3 in DNA: TGTGCCAGCAGCAAAGAGGCCGGGACTAGCGGCTACGAGCAGTACTTC. Translating it yields CASSKEAGTSGYEQYF.